The clone carrying this T cell receptor beta chain appeared many times. Its antigen remains unidentified. Among all donors, each was a healthy Caucasian. TCRdb reprocessed the 5' RACE reads via MiXCR and lists one record per CDR3 protein. Of about 690,000 distinct CDR3 sequences listed, less than 7% are singletons. The junction had 28 bases not matched to a gene; V was cut back by 6 bases and J by 10 bases. This CDR3 has 19 residues. Germline V gives CDR1 DFQATT, CDR2 SNEGSKA (reference sequence). These data originate in a study of identical twins. The study, taken as a whole, reports: Model-predicted out-of-frame TCR alpha sharing fell below observed values in monozygotic twins. Invariant MAIT and iNKT cells are populations that could partly confound zero-insertion analyses.

Sequenced: naive T cells sorted from blood. The clonotype was recovered from a man aged 18-30 years in good health. The rearrangement joins TRBV20-1 to TRBJ2-1, with TRBD1 matching over 9 bases. The CDR3 loop is CSANPPGTGSLKSNVEQFF. CDR3 nucleotides: TGCAGTGCAAACCCCCCCGGGACAGGGAGTTTAAAGTCCAATGTGGAGCAGTTCTTC.